The rows below give T cell receptor beta chains drawn from one sample of a study of identical twins. TCRdb reanalysed the 5' RACE reads using MiXCR and keeps one entry per CDR3 protein. The sample lists approximately 1.8 million distinct CDR3 sequences; under 35% were seen once. The sequencing sample was made of cord blood. The receptors come from a newborn girl in good health. CDR3s include the opening cysteine and the closing phenylalanine or tryptophan. The order of the fields is CDR3 DNA, CDR3 protein, D gene, J gene, clone size, V gene. A D gene is named only where the DNA matches it firmly. The listing skips clone size in some rows; elsewhere it reads once, few, many or a size class.

CDR3 DNA: TGTGCCAGCAGTCCGGACAGGGTGGGTGAAAAACTGTTTTTT
CDR3 protein: CASSPDRVGEKLFF
D gene: TRBD1
J gene: TRBJ1-4
clone size: few
V gene: TRBV28

CDR3 DNA: TGTGCCACCAGTGATTTCGCGCACCATAGCAATCAGCCCCAGCATTTT
CDR3 protein: CATSDFAHHSNQPQHF
D gene: .
J gene: TRBJ1-5
clone size: .
V gene: TRBV24-1

CDR3 DNA: TGTGCCAGCAGAAGAAGGGGGCGCCCCTACGAGCAGTACTTC
CDR3 protein: CASRRRGRPYEQYF
D gene: TRBD1
J gene: TRBJ2-7
clone size: .
V gene: TRBV12-3/TRBV12-4

CDR3 DNA: TGTGCCACCAGCGGGAGGAGGAGGAATGAGCGGTTCTTC
CDR3 protein: CATSGRRRNERFF
D gene: TRBD2
J gene: TRBJ2-1
clone size: .
V gene: TRBV24-1

CDR3 DNA: TGTGCCAGCGCCCAGGACAGGGGGGTGATTGGTGAAAAACTGTTTTTT
CDR3 protein: CASAQDRGVIGEKLFF
D gene: TRBD1
J gene: TRBJ1-4
clone size: few
V gene: TRBV3-1

CDR3 DNA: TGTGCCAGCAGTTTAGGTCAGGGGAACACCAGGGAAAACATTCAGTACTTC
CDR3 protein: CASSLGQGNTRENIQYF
D gene: .
J gene: TRBJ2-4
clone size: .
V gene: TRBV12-3/TRBV12-4

CDR3 DNA: TGTGCCAGCTATACAACCCGGGCGAGGAATCGAGAGACCCAGTACTTC
CDR3 protein: CASYTTRARNRETQYF
D gene: .
J gene: TRBJ2-5
clone size: many
V gene: TRBV14

CDR3 DNA: TGTGCCAGCAGCCCAAAACAGGGGGCAGATACGCAGTATTTT
CDR3 protein: CASSPKQGADTQYF
D gene: TRBD1
J gene: TRBJ2-3
clone size: once
V gene: TRBV5-6

CDR3 DNA: TGCAGCGTTCGTGGTGACTTCTATGGCTACACCTTC
CDR3 protein: CSVRGDFYGYTF
D gene: .
J gene: TRBJ1-2
clone size: few
V gene: TRBV29-1

CDR3 DNA: TGTGCCAGCAAGCGGGGATTCGATTACCCGAACACTGAAGCTTTCTTT
CDR3 protein: CASKRGFDYPNTEAFF
D gene: .
J gene: TRBJ1-1
clone size: few
V gene: TRBV6-4

CDR3 DNA: TGTGCCAGCAGCTTAGCCCAACCAAACCTAGCGGGAAAGGGAGAGACCCAGTACTTC
CDR3 protein: CASSLAQPNLAGKGETQYF
D gene: TRBD2
J gene: TRBJ2-5
clone size: few
V gene: TRBV11-2

CDR3 DNA: TGTGCCAGCAGCTCTCAGACTAGCGGGAGGCCCTCGAACACCGGGGAGCTGTTTTTT
CDR3 protein: CASSSQTSGRPSNTGELFF
D gene: TRBD2
J gene: TRBJ2-2
clone size: .
V gene: TRBV28

CDR3 DNA: TGTGCCAGCAGTTTAGCAGGGCTCGGGAATTCACCCCTCCACTTT
CDR3 protein: CASSLAGLGNSPLHF
D gene: .
J gene: TRBJ1-6
clone size: few
V gene: TRBV12-3/TRBV12-4

CDR3 DNA: TGTGCCAGCAGCCAAGATTCGACAGCGGCCTCCAATCAGCCCCAGCATTTT
CDR3 protein: CASSQDSTAASNQPQHF
D gene: .
J gene: TRBJ1-5
clone size: few
V gene: TRBV3-1

CDR3 DNA: TGCGCCAGCAGCCTGGACAGGGACTCAGATACGCAGTATTTT
CDR3 protein: CASSLDRDSDTQYF
D gene: TRBD1
J gene: TRBJ2-3
clone size: .
V gene: TRBV5-1

CDR3 DNA: TGTGCCAGCGTCCCAGTCCGGACGCTAGCCAAAAACATTCAGTACTTC
CDR3 protein: CASVPVRTLAKNIQYF
D gene: .
J gene: TRBJ2-4
clone size: few
V gene: TRBV6-6

CDR3 DNA: TGTGCCAGCAGCGACCGGACTAGTTCGGTAGGGAATGAGCAGTTCTTC
CDR3 protein: CASSDRTSSVGNEQFF
D gene: TRBD2
J gene: TRBJ2-1
clone size: .
V gene: TRBV9

CDR3 DNA: TGTGCCAGCAGCTTAGTAGAAACTGGCGGCTACACCTTC
CDR3 protein: CASSLVETGGYTF
D gene: .
J gene: TRBJ1-2
clone size: .
V gene: TRBV7-9

CDR3 DNA: TGTGCCAGCAGTGACGACCGGACAGGGGGGTCCTACAATGAGCAGTTCTTC
CDR3 protein: CASSDDRTGGSYNEQFF
D gene: TRBD1
J gene: TRBJ2-1
clone size: once
V gene: TRBV2

CDR3 DNA: TGTGCCAGCAGCTCCTCTAGTGGGAGGGCCCGGAACACCGGGGAGCTGTTTTTT
CDR3 protein: CASSSSSGRARNTGELFF
D gene: TRBD2
J gene: TRBJ2-2
clone size: .
V gene: TRBV5-6

CDR3 DNA: TGCGCCAGCAGCCGACTCCCCAAAGGAGGCTCTGGGGCCAACGTCCTGACTTTC
CDR3 protein: CASSRLPKGGSGANVLTF
D gene: .
J gene: TRBJ2-6
clone size: once
V gene: TRBV4-1

CDR3 DNA: TGTGCCCCCTCCAGAGGGTGGGGAGCTTTCTTT
CDR3 protein: CAPSRGWGAFF
D gene: .
J gene: TRBJ1-1
clone size: .
V gene: TRBV27

CDR3 DNA: TGCGCCAGCAGGATGGGACCGTCTAGCACAGATACGCAGTATTTT
CDR3 protein: CASRMGPSSTDTQYF
D gene: .
J gene: TRBJ2-3
clone size: few
V gene: TRBV10-2

CDR3 DNA: TGTGCCAGCAGCCAAGGTCGCAGTTATAATTCACCCCTCCACTTT
CDR3 protein: CASSQGRSYNSPLHF
D gene: .
J gene: TRBJ1-6
clone size: .
V gene: TRBV3-1

CDR3 DNA: TGTGCCAGCAGCCAAGTCACCAGCTACGAGCAGTACTTC
CDR3 protein: CASSQVTSYEQYF
D gene: .
J gene: TRBJ2-7
clone size: many
V gene: TRBV3-1

CDR3 DNA: TGCGCCAGCAGTTATAGTAGCGGGGGCTCCTACAGTGAGCAGTTCTTC
CDR3 protein: CASSYSSGGSYSEQFF
D gene: TRBD2
J gene: TRBJ2-1
clone size: .
V gene: TRBV5-1

CDR3 DNA: TGCAGCGTTGAGGCACCCCAGGGGTCTGGCTCCTACAATGAGCAGTTCTTC
CDR3 protein: CSVEAPQGSGSYNEQFF
D gene: .
J gene: TRBJ2-1
clone size: many
V gene: TRBV29-1

CDR3 DNA: TGCAGTGCTAGCCCCCTAAACGAGCAGTACTTC
CDR3 protein: CSASPLNEQYF
D gene: .
J gene: TRBJ2-7
clone size: few
V gene: TRBV20-1

CDR3 DNA: TGTGCCAGCAGGCGACTAGCGGGGAAAGAGACCCAGTACTTC
CDR3 protein: CASRRLAGKETQYF
D gene: TRBD2
J gene: TRBJ2-5
clone size: few
V gene: TRBV3-1

CDR3 DNA: TGTGCCAGCAGCTTGGTGCGAAGGGGGCGCACCGGGGAGCTGTTTTTT
CDR3 protein: CASSLVRRGRTGELFF
D gene: TRBD1
J gene: TRBJ2-2
clone size: .
V gene: TRBV5-5

CDR3 DNA: TGTGCCAGCAGCTTAACCGGCGCCGGGACAAATCACCCTTACAATGAGCAGTTCTTC
CDR3 protein: CASSLTGAGTNHPYNEQFF
D gene: .
J gene: TRBJ2-1
clone size: few
V gene: TRBV11-2